Sequencing of this T cell receptor (beta chain) was carried out in a study of blood T cell repertoires in COVID-19. At the level of the study: Samples representing acute and convalescent COVID-19 were sourced from the United States, Italy and Spain. The analysed material was cDNA or gDNA that came from T cells, B-cell-depleted T cells, or PBMCs.

The data were produced by immunoSEQ multiplex PCR, yet TCRdb's version contains in-frame clones alone and is incomplete. The sample holds 150,000 to 200,000 clones; approximately 91% are singletons and the top ten take around 6.6%. V was trimmed by 3 bases and J by 3 bases, leaving 17 bases between them. Germline V gives CDR1 MNHEY, CDR2 SVGAGI. CDR3 size: 16 residues. What was sequenced was peripheral blood. The TCR sequence derives from a man aged 40-55 years with acute or convalescent COVID-19. This chain uses TRBV6-5 with TRBJ1-2; D possibly corresponds to TRBD1 (5 bases). CDR3 DNA: TGTGCCAGCAGTTATGGGCTTGCGGGGGGAGACTATGGCTACACCTTC. Amino acid sequence: CASSYGLAGGDYGYTF.